These T cell receptor beta chains were read from a single sample in a study of T-cell memory formation after mild COVID-19. TCRdb re-analysed the 5' RACE reads in MiXCR, keeping a single row per CDR3 protein. The top ten clones hold about an eighth of a sample with around 370,000 distinct CDR3 sequences, roughly 21% of them seen once. Sequenced: PBMCs or a T cell subset sorted from them (not recorded which). All receptors derive from an adult woman who had mild COVID-19 (a few samples of this study predate the infection). Cell type and time point are not known. Each CDR3 is given with its conserved first and last residue. The order of the fields is D gene, V gene, clone size, J gene, CDR3 protein, CDR3 DNA. A D gene is named only where the DNA matches it firmly. Expanded clones are given a class, and other clones once, few, many or no size at all.

d_gene: TRBD2; v_gene: TRBV4-2; abundance: .; j_gene: TRBJ2-3; CDR3aa: CASRAGSGTHRSTDTQYF; CDR3nt: TGTGCCAGCAGGGCAGGCAGCGGGACCCATCGGAGCACAGATACGCAGTATTTT
d_gene: TRBD2; v_gene: TRBV30; abundance: few; j_gene: TRBJ2-1; CDR3aa: CACRTSGIDTYNEQFF; CDR3nt: TGTGCCTGCCGGACTAGCGGCATTGACACCTACAATGAGCAGTTCTTC
d_gene: TRBD2; v_gene: TRBV5-1; abundance: .; j_gene: TRBJ2-3; CDR3aa: CASSLSSGRALDTQYF; CDR3nt: TGCGCCAGCAGCTTGTCTAGCGGGAGGGCCTTGGATACGCAGTATTTT
d_gene: .; v_gene: TRBV14; abundance: .; j_gene: TRBJ2-3; CDR3aa: CASSLRQGGGTQYF; CDR3nt: TGTGCCAGCAGCCTCCGACAAGGCGGAGGTACGCAGTATTTT
d_gene: .; v_gene: TRBV24-1; abundance: .; j_gene: TRBJ2-3; CDR3aa: CATSVSTDTQYF; CDR3nt: TGTGCCACCAGTGTTAGCACAGATACGCAGTATTTT
d_gene: TRBD2; v_gene: TRBV18; abundance: .; j_gene: TRBJ2-1; CDR3aa: CASSPDSRDYTPNEQFF; CDR3nt: TGTGCCAGCTCACCAGATTCCCGGGACTACACTCCCAATGAGCAGTTCTTC
d_gene: TRBD2; v_gene: TRBV24-1; abundance: few; j_gene: TRBJ2-7; CDR3aa: CATSEGTSARSYEQYF; CDR3nt: TGTGCCACCAGTGAGGGGACTAGCGCACGCTCCTACGAGCAGTACTTC
d_gene: .; v_gene: TRBV27; abundance: few; j_gene: TRBJ1-2; CDR3aa: CASSSRDYGYTF; CDR3nt: TGTGCCAGCAGTTCAAGGGACTATGGCTACACCTTC
d_gene: TRBD2; v_gene: TRBV5-1; abundance: few; j_gene: TRBJ2-3; CDR3aa: CASSLGTSGKGGITDTQYF; CDR3nt: TGCGCCAGCAGCTTGGGGACTAGCGGAAAAGGGGGAATCACAGATACGCAGTATTTT
d_gene: TRBD1; v_gene: TRBV9; abundance: .; j_gene: TRBJ1-1; CDR3aa: CASSPMGFPGQGGTEAFF; CDR3nt: TGTGCCAGCAGTCCAATGGGGTTCCCGGGACAGGGGGGTACTGAAGCTTTCTTT
d_gene: .; v_gene: TRBV5-4; abundance: .; j_gene: TRBJ1-1; CDR3aa: CASSLRGKMNTEAFF; CDR3nt: TGTGCCAGCAGCCTAAGGGGGAAAATGAACACTGAAGCTTTCTTT
d_gene: TRBD2; v_gene: TRBV3-1; abundance: few; j_gene: TRBJ2-5; CDR3aa: CASSQGTSGSGETQYF; CDR3nt: TGTGCCAGCAGCCAAGGGACTAGCGGGAGCGGGGAGACCCAGTACTTC
d_gene: TRBD2; v_gene: TRBV4-1; abundance: .; j_gene: TRBJ2-5; CDR3aa: CASSQGGLASGETQYF; CDR3nt: TGCGCCAGCAGCCAAGGGGGACTAGCGAGCGGAGAGACCCAGTACTTC
d_gene: TRBD2; v_gene: TRBV29-1; abundance: .; j_gene: TRBJ2-2; CDR3aa: CSVGLGLAGVVGELFF; CDR3nt: TGCAGCGTTGGCCTGGGACTAGCGGGAGTTGTCGGGGAGCTGTTTTTT
d_gene: .; v_gene: TRBV19; abundance: many; j_gene: TRBJ2-6; CDR3aa: CASSMGDGANVLTF; CDR3nt: TGTGCCAGTAGTATGGGGGACGGGGCCAACGTCCTGACTTTC
d_gene: TRBD1; v_gene: TRBV15; abundance: .; j_gene: TRBJ2-7; CDR3aa: CATSPTGATYEQYF; CDR3nt: TGTGCCACCAGCCCGACAGGGGCCACCTACGAGCAGTACTTC
d_gene: .; v_gene: TRBV7-9; abundance: .; j_gene: TRBJ2-7; CDR3aa: CATGYSNEQYF; CDR3nt: TGTGCCACCGGCTACAGCAACGAGCAGTACTTC
d_gene: TRBD2; v_gene: TRBV7-3; abundance: few; j_gene: TRBJ2-3; CDR3aa: CASSYSGLSGSTDTQYF; CDR3nt: TGTGCCAGCAGCTACTCGGGACTATCGGGAAGCACAGATACGCAGTATTTT
d_gene: TRBD1; v_gene: TRBV30; abundance: .; j_gene: TRBJ1-5; CDR3aa: CAWSPTPGGDQPQHF; CDR3nt: TGTGCCTGGAGTCCCACCCCAGGGGGCGACCAGCCCCAGCATTTT
d_gene: .; v_gene: TRBV27; abundance: few; j_gene: TRBJ2-7; CDR3aa: CASSLWGQKVVEQYF; CDR3nt: TGTGCCAGCAGTTTATGGGGGCAGAAAGTAGTCGAGCAGTACTTC
d_gene: TRBD1; v_gene: TRBV5-1; abundance: few; j_gene: TRBJ1-6; CDR3aa: CASSPGQPHSPLHF; CDR3nt: TGCGCCAGCAGCCCGGGACAGCCTCATTCACCCCTCCACTTT
d_gene: .; v_gene: TRBV3-1; abundance: .; j_gene: TRBJ2-3; CDR3aa: CASSQVTKDTQYF; CDR3nt: TGTGCCAGCAGCCAAGTAACCAAAGATACGCAGTATTTT
d_gene: TRBD2; v_gene: TRBV20-1; abundance: few; j_gene: TRBJ2-7; CDR3aa: CSAGDGTYEQYF; CDR3nt: TGCAGCGCGGGGGACGGTACCTACGAGCAGTACTTC
d_gene: TRBD2; v_gene: TRBV12-3/TRBV12-4; abundance: many; j_gene: TRBJ2-1; CDR3aa: CASSRGLAGVGYNEQFF; CDR3nt: TGTGCCAGCAGCCGGGGACTAGCGGGAGTAGGCTACAATGAGCAGTTCTTC
d_gene: .; v_gene: TRBV11-2; abundance: once; j_gene: TRBJ2-7; CDR3aa: CASSLVPISYEQYF; CDR3nt: TGTGCCAGCAGCTTGGTTCCCATCTCCTACGAGCAGTACTTC
d_gene: TRBD1; v_gene: TRBV30; abundance: few; j_gene: TRBJ1-1; CDR3aa: CAWRSGQGKTEAFF; CDR3nt: TGTGCCTGGAGGTCCGGACAGGGGAAAACTGAAGCTTTCTTT
d_gene: TRBD1; v_gene: TRBV25-1; abundance: few; j_gene: TRBJ1-1; CDR3aa: CASSEWGQGKRWGEAFF; CDR3nt: TGTGCCAGCAGTGAATGGGGACAGGGGAAGAGGTGGGGTGAAGCTTTCTTT
d_gene: .; v_gene: TRBV5-4; abundance: .; j_gene: TRBJ1-2; CDR3aa: CASSQWRQGTYGYTF; CDR3nt: TGTGCCAGCAGCCAATGGAGGCAGGGGACCTATGGCTACACCTTC
d_gene: .; v_gene: TRBV6-5; abundance: .; j_gene: TRBJ2-2; CDR3aa: CASRLTSRATGELFF; CDR3nt: TGTGCCAGCCGACTAACCTCCAGGGCCACCGGGGAGCTGTTTTTT
d_gene: .; v_gene: TRBV4-2; abundance: .; j_gene: TRBJ2-7; CDR3aa: CASSPRQLASTEQYF; CDR3nt: TGTGCCAGCAGCCCCCGACAGCTAGCAAGTACCGAGCAGTACTTC
d_gene: .; v_gene: TRBV7-2; abundance: few; j_gene: TRBJ2-3; CDR3aa: CASSFWVSTDTQYF; CDR3nt: TGTGCCAGCAGCTTCTGGGTTAGCACAGATACGCAGTATTTT
d_gene: .; v_gene: TRBV20-1; abundance: .; j_gene: TRBJ2-7; CDR3aa: CSATDLAYEQYF; CDR3nt: TGCAGTGCTACCGACCTGGCCTACGAGCAGTACTTC